This T cell receptor (beta chain) was found in a study of a mutant IDH1 vaccine in newly diagnosed glioma. Study information: In some groups vaccination began 4-6 weeks post-radiotherapy; others received it with temozolomide. Visit V12 was scheduled at week 35 and visit V13 at week 47. Standard pretreatment was either radiotherapy, temozolomide, or, for most, radiochemotherapy with temozolomide.

Clones were read by immunoSEQ multiplex PCR, and TCRdb kept only the in-frame ones, dropping some. The table has over 35,000 clones, 75% to 85% seen once. Worth noting for this clone: Antigen: not known.

Time point denoted: week 35, safety follow-up. Every vaccine dose comprised 300 ug of mutant IDH1 20-mer peptide plus topical imiquimod. The CDR3 totals 16 residues. The germline gives CDR1 WNHNN, CDR2 SYGVQD (reference sequence). Between the trimmed V and J ends, which lost 0 bases and 0 bases, there was a span of 9 bases. The rearrangement joins TRBV10-1 to TRBJ1-3; D uncertain. This receptor was taken from a woman aged 50 to 65 with glioma. The source material was PBMCs, sampled from a glioma patient whose treatment included an IDH1 peptide vaccine. As DNA, the CDR3 is TGCGCCAGCAGTGAGTCAAGGAAGAGCTCTGGAAACACCATATATTTT. As protein: CASSESRKSSGNTIYF.